Each of the 4 T cell receptor beta chains below was sequenced from the same sample in a study of Tregs in tolerant kidney transplant recipients. Data came from immunoSEQ multiplex PCR; TCRdb stores just in-frame clones and leaves some out. The data contain roughly 86,000 clones, 80% to 95% of them singletons. Mixed chimerism was transient after nonmyeloablative marrow transplants from related graft donors. The sample here was CD4+ T cells from blood (PBMCs), taken 12 months after the transplant. Receptors originate from a human patient who received a combined kidney and bone marrow transplant. Some T cells may be supplied by the graft donor.

CDR3 DNA sequence: TGCAGTGCTAGCGTTTGGACCCAGTACTTC. It specifies CSASVWTQYF. V usage is TRBV20-1 and J usage is TRBJ2-5; D gene unclear. Trimming shortened V by 3 bases and J by 7 bases, and 6 bases separated the two germline ends. The CDR3 runs to 10 residues. CDR1 is DFQATT and CDR2 is SNEGSKA in the germline V gene (reference sequence).

This clone has just one count. Here the CDR3 DNA reads TGTGCCAGCAGCTTACGGGACAGGCACACTGAAGCTTTCTTT. It yields the protein CASSLRDRHTEAFF. The rearrangement joins TRBV7-2 to TRBJ1-1; 8 bases are shared with TRBD1. The CDR3 sequence is 14 residues long. J lost 3 bases, V lost 2 bases, and 2 bases had no gene match. The germline gives CDR1 SGHTA, CDR2 FQGNSA. The variable domain in full, completed from reference TRBV7-2 and TRBJ1-1, reads GAGVSQSPSNKVTEKGKDVELRCDPISGHTALYWYRQSLGQGLEFLIYFQGNSAPDKSGLPSDRFSAERTGGSVSTLTIQRTQQEDSAVYLCASSLRDRHTEAFFGQGTRLTVV.

The V gene is TRBV6-6, the J gene TRBJ2-1; the D gene is possibly TRBD1 (6 bases). The CDR3 has 13 amino acids. The V and J ends lost 4 bases and 6 bases respectively, with 10 bases between them. The germline V gene has CDR1 MNHNY and CDR2 SVGAGI (reference sequence). The CDR3 is CASSLTGPNEQFF. CDR3 bases: TGTGCCAGCAGTTTGACAGGACCCAATGAGCAGTTCTTC.

The chain joins TRBV7-6 to TRBJ2-6, with D perhaps matching TRBD2 (7 bases). The CDR3 totals 16 residues. Trimming left V 5 bases short and J 3 bases short, with 14 bases between. Germline assignment: CDR1 SGHVS and CDR2 FNYEAQ. In nucleotides, the CDR3 is TGTGCCAGCAGCAGGGGGGGAGCCCTTGGGGCCAACGTCCTGACTTTC. This codes for CASSRGGALGANVLTF.